The 29 T cell receptor beta chains below come from one sample, sequenced in a study of neurological immune-mediated disorders. TCRdb processed the 5' RACE reads anew with MiXCR; each CDR3 protein has one entry. The sample has about 46,000 distinct CDR3 sequences, 3% to 3.5% seen once. The sequenced sample consisted of PBMCs. The receptor set was obtained from a woman aged 45-60 years with multiple sclerosis.

This clonotype was counted ten times or more. Here the CDR3 DNA reads TGTGCCAGCAGTTTCGGCGGGGGTACTCCAGAGACCCAGTACTTC. It is translated as CASSFGGGTPETQYF. The chain employs TRBV12-3 or TRBV12-4 and TRBJ2-5; 7 bases are a match to TRBD2. This CDR3 contains 15 residues. V was pared by 3 bases and J by 4 bases, with 8 bases of the junction left unmatched.

This clonotype was detected ten times or more. CDR3: CSVGLGRNNEKLFF. Here the CDR3 DNA reads TGCAGCGTCGGCCTAGGACGGAATAATGAAAAACTGTTTTTT. The chain employs TRBV29-1 and TRBJ1-4; D gene unclear. V was shortened by 6 bases and J by 4 bases, with 15 bases between the two germline ends. The CDR3 sequence is 14 residues long. Germline CDR1 is SQVTM and CDR2 is ANQGSEA.

This clonotype has a count of ten or more. V usage is TRBV3-1 and J usage is TRBJ2-7, with D hard to call. V gave up 5 bases and J gave up 6 bases, with 11 bases separating them. This CDR3 contains 12 residues. Per the germline V gene, CDR1 is LGHDT and CDR2 is YNNKEL (reference sequence). The CDR3 DNA is TGTGCCAGCAGCTTCGCCGGTCGCGAGCAGTACGTC. Its protein is CASSFAGREQYV.

This clonotype has ten or more counts. The J gene is TRBJ1-1, the V gene TRBV6-6; 8 nucleotides agree with TRBD1. Germline assignment: CDR1 MNHNY and CDR2 SVGAGI (reference sequence). There are 13 residues in the CDR3. J lost 10 bases, V lost 2 bases, and 6 bases had no gene match. CDR3 sequence (DNA): TGTGCCAGCAGTTACCCGGACAGGGACCGAGCTTTCTTT. Protein: CASSYPDRDRAFF.

Many counts were recorded for this clonotype. This rearrangement joins TRBV24-1 to TRBJ2-3, with 12 positions matching TRBD2. The CDR3 contains 17 residues. Unmatched junction bases numbered 7, after V lost 4 bases and J lost 3 bases. Looked up from germline, CDR1 is KGHDR and CDR2 is SFDVKD. The CDR3 sequence is CATSDPSTSGRTDTQYF. The CDR3 region has the DNA TGTGCCACCAGTGACCCTTCGACTAGCGGGAGAACAGATACGCAGTATTTT.

Many counts were recorded for this clonotype. CDR3 amino acids: CASIEVETQYF. The CDR3 coding sequence is TGTGCCAGCATTGAGGTAGAGACCCAGTACTTC. The gene calls are TRBV2 and TRBJ2-5; D gene uncertain. Trimming pared 7 bases from V and 4 bases from J, leaving 7 bases between. The CDR3 loop spans 11 amino acids. Germline CDR1 and CDR2: SNHLY and FYNNEI. Full variable domain (rest looked up from reference TRBV2 and TRBJ2-5): EPEVTQTPSHQVTQMGQEVILRCVPISNHLYFYWYRQILGQKVEFLVSFYNNEISEKSEIFDDQFSVERPDGSNFTLKIRSTKLEDSAMYFCASIEVETQYFGPGTRLLVL.

This clonotype was found many times. The chain carries TRBV7-9 and TRBJ2-3, with D uncertain. CDR3 length: 14 residues. V was cut by 5 bases and J by 0 bases, with 9 bases left in between. Per germline, CDR1 SEHNR and CDR2 FQNEAQ (reference sequence). The CDR3 sequence is CASSVLGSTDTQYF. The CDR3 nucleotides are TGTGCCAGCAGCGTCCTCGGGAGCACAGATACGCAGTATTTT.

This clonotype qualifies as hyperexpanded. The chain employs TRBV16 and TRBJ1-4; 8 bases are shared with TRBD1. Unmatched junction bases numbered 11, after V lost 3 bases and J lost 8 bases. The CDR3 sequence is 16 residues long. Germline CDR1 reads KGHSY; CDR2 reads FQNENV. The CDR3 DNA reads TGTGCCAGCAGCCACCCAACAGGGGGATTCGCCGAAAAACTGTTTTTT. Its protein is CASSHPTGGFAEKLFF.

The table lists this clonotype with many counts. This chain uses TRBV10-3 with TRBJ2-2; no reliable D call. The length of the CDR3 is 17 residues. The V end was cut by 8 bases, the J end by 0 bases, with 19 bases between. CDR1 ENHRY and CDR2 SYGVKD come from the germline V gene. The CDR3 nucleotides read TGTGCCATCTTGGGCGTTGGCGGACCCGCGAACACCGGGGAGCTGTTTTTT. Amino acids: CAILGVGGPANTGELFF.

This clonotype was seen ten or more times. The CDR3: CSAVDAFSYNEQFF. The CDR3 nucleotides read TGCAGTGCTGTGGACGCATTCTCCTACAATGAGCAGTTCTTC. This chain uses TRBV20-1 with TRBJ2-1; D uncertain. CDR1 and CDR2 (germline): DFQATT, SNEGSKA (reference sequence). V was shortened by 5 bases and J by 0 bases, with 11 bases between the two germline ends. This CDR3 comprises 14 residues.

This clonotype was found many times. The chain has TRBV5-1 and TRBJ1-1, with no clear D. Trimming removed 0 bases from V and 1 base from J, with 4 bases in between. This CDR3 has 13 residues. Looked up from germline, CDR1 is SGHRS and CDR2 is YFSETQ. CDR3 nucleotide sequence: TGCGCCAGCAGCTTGGGAGGGAACACTGAAGCTTTCTTT. Protein: CASSLGGNTEAFF. Full variable domain (rest looked up from reference TRBV5-1 and TRBJ1-1): KAGVTQTPRYLIKTRGQQVTLSCSPISGHRSVSWYQQTPGQGLQFLFEYFSETQRNKGNFPGRFSGRQFSNSRSEMNVSTLELGDSALYLCASSLGGNTEAFFGQGTRLTVV.

This clonotype was seen many times. The rearrangement links TRBV7-8 to TRBJ2-1; D may correspond to TRBD1 or TRBD2 (5 bases each). This CDR3 region has 16 residues. Trimming stripped 5 bases from V and 0 bases from J, with 14 bases between. Germline-derived CDR1 and CDR2 are SGHVS and FQNEAQ. The CDR3, as DNA: TGTGCCAGCAGCCCGGGGACGGTGAGCTCCTACAATGAGCAGTTCTTC. Protein: CASSPGTVSSYNEQFF.

This clonotype was seen at least ten times. The chain uses TRBV28 and TRBJ2-7, with 10 bases lining up with TRBD1. CDR1 and CDR2 from the germline V gene are MDHEN and SYDVKM. This CDR3 has 15 residues. V gave up 3 bases and J gave up 2 bases; unmatched junction bases: 4. For the CDR3, the DNA is TGTGCCAGCAGTTTTGGTGGGACAGGGGCCTACGAGCAGTACTTC. It codes for CASSFGGTGAYEQYF.

As for this clonotype: Without the conserved terminal phenylalanine or tryptophan, this CDR3 likely stems from a read error. This chain links TRBV7-2 with TRBJ2-5; no definite D call. Germline lookup yields CDR1 SGHTA and CDR2 FQGNSA. Between the trimmed V and J ends, which lost 8 bases and 6 bases, there was a span of 10 bases. The CDR3 has 11 amino acids. This CDR3 is CASSDRKTQYC. The DNA for the CDR3 is TGTGCCAGCTCGGACCGAAAGACCCAGTACTGC.

Ten or more counts support this clonotype. The chain's CDR3 is CASSSIAGVGETQYF. As DNA, the CDR3 is TGCGCCAGCAGCTCAATAGCGGGAGTCGGGGAGACCCAGTACTTC. This sequence joins TRBV5-1 and TRBJ2-5, with TRBD2 matching 9 bases. This CDR3 has 15 amino acids. The germline V gene encodes CDR1 SGHRS and CDR2 YFSETQ. J was trimmed by 5 bases and V by 3 bases; bases with no gene match: 8.

This clonotype was recorded many times. The chain recombines TRBV10-3 with TRBJ1-6; no reliable D call. CDR1 is ENHRY and CDR2 is SYGVKD in the germline V gene. V shed 3 bases and J shed 12 bases, with 6 bases lying between them. There are 11 residues in the CDR3. CDR3 sequence (DNA): TGTGCCATCAGTGACCCAGGACCCCTCCACTTT. Translating it yields CAISDPGPLHF.

The table lists this clonotype with many counts. V usage is TRBV4-1 and J usage is TRBJ2-5; D call uncertain. This CDR3 region has 14 residues. V gave up 1 base and J gave up 5 bases, with 11 bases separating them. The germline V gene has CDR1 MGHRA and CDR2 YSYEKL. The CDR3 protein is CASSQVVGSETQYF. CDR3 nucleotides: TGCGCCAGCAGCCAAGTTGTAGGGTCCGAGACCCAGTACTTC.

This clonotype was seen at least ten times. This sequence joins TRBV12-3 or TRBV12-4 and TRBJ2-7, with D perhaps TRBD1 or TRBD2 (6 bases each). CDR3 length: 14 amino acids. Trimming cost V 2 bases and J 0 bases, with 8 bases left between them. CDR3 protein: CASSLRGASYEQYF. CDR3 DNA sequence: TGTGCCAGCAGTTTAAGGGGGGCCTCCTACGAGCAGTACTTC.

This clonotype was counted many times. The chain carries TRBV3-1 and TRBJ2-1; no clear D. Germline assignment: CDR1 LGHDT and CDR2 YNNKEL (reference sequence). Trimming left V 2 bases short and J 0 bases short, with 8 bases between. CDR3 size: 15 residues. In nucleotides, the CDR3 is TGTGCCAGCAGCCAACAGGCGAGCTCCTACAATGAGCAGTTCTTC. Translation: CASSQQASSYNEQFF.

There are a few counts of this clonotype. This sequence joins TRBV10-1 and TRBJ2-3, with D perhaps matching TRBD1 (6 bases). The V end lost 2 bases, the J end lost 0 bases, and 12 bases lay between the germline ends. Germline V lookup: CDR1 WNHNN, CDR2 SYGVQD (reference sequence). CDR3 length: 16 residues. CDR3 bases: TGCGCCAGCAGTGAGATGGTGACAGGAAGCACAGATACGCAGTATTTT. Translation gives CASSEMVTGSTDTQYF.

This clonotype was recorded at least ten times. The chain joins TRBV20-1 to TRBJ2-7; 8 positions agree with TRBD2. The germline gives CDR1 DFQATT, CDR2 SNEGSKA (reference sequence). The CDR3 is made up of 15 amino acids. Trimming at V came to 6 bases and at J to 6 bases, leaving 16 bases not matched to a gene. CDR3 loop: CSASSGTRGISEQYF. In DNA form, the CDR3 reads TGCAGTGCCAGTTCCGGGACTAGGGGGATAAGCGAGCAGTACTTC.

This clonotype was counted at least ten times. The junction and the germline gene differ at one end; a read error may be behind it. The V and J genes are TRBV20-1 and TRBJ1-2, with no clear D. Germline assignment: CDR1 DFQATT and CDR2 SNEGSKA (reference sequence). The CDR3 consists of 10 residues. CDR3 sequence (DNA): TGCAGTGCTGGAGACGATGGCTACACCTTC. Amino acids: CSAGDDGYTF.

This clonotype came up many times. The rearrangement joins TRBV12-3 or TRBV12-4 to TRBJ2-4, with TRBD1 matching over 9 bases. The CDR3 runs to 19 residues. Trimming removed 3 bases from V and 0 bases from J; junction bases left unmatched: 12. CDR3 sequence: CASSLDRGTGILAKNIQYF. CDR3 nucleotides: TGTGCCAGCAGTTTGGACAGGGGTACGGGTATCTTAGCCAAAAACATTCAGTACTTC.

This clonotype was recorded at least ten times. This chain uses TRBV5-6 with TRBJ1-6; D gene ambiguous. Trimming removed 4 bases from V and 14 bases from J, with 13 bases in between. Germline V gene lookup returns CDR1 SGHDT and CDR2 YYEEEE. CDR3 length equals 12 residues. CDR3: CASSRSGSTLHF. The CDR3 DNA reads as TGTGCCAGCAGCCGGTCCGGGTCGACCCTCCACTTT. The full variable domain, with the rest looked up from reference TRBV5-6 and TRBJ1-6, is DAGVTQSPTHLIKTRGQQVTLRCSPKSGHDTVSWYQQALGQGPQFIFQYYEEEERQRGNFPDRFSGHQFPNYSSELNVNALLLGDSALYLCASSRSGSTLHFGNGTRLTVT.

At least ten counts were recorded for this clonotype. The rearrangement joins TRBV7-6 to TRBJ2-2, with TRBD1 matching 8 bases. V was clipped by 10 bases and J by 4 bases; unmatched bases: 11. The CDR3 is 15 amino acids. Germline values: CDR1 SGHVS, CDR2 FNYEAQ. The CDR3 bases are TGTGCCATCCAGGTGCTTGGGACAGGCACCGGGGAGCTGTTTTTT. This encodes CAIQVLGTGTGELFF.

This clonotype came up many times. V and J are TRBV12-3 or TRBV12-4 and TRBJ1-3; TRBD1 agrees at 8 bases. CDR3 length: 14 amino acids. Losses at the gene ends were 5 bases for V and 8 bases for J; bases not matched to a gene: 8. The CDR3 region is CASSQDREVDTIYF. The CDR3 nucleotides read TGTGCCAGCAGTCAGGACAGGGAGGTCGACACCATATATTTT.

At least ten counts were recorded for this clonotype. CDR3 protein: CASSSPGQGAGEQYF. The CDR3 DNA sequence: TGCGCCAGCAGCTCACCGGGACAGGGGGCTGGTGAGCAGTACTTC. The chain uses TRBV5-1 and TRBJ2-7; 12 bases agree with TRBD1. This CDR3 region has 15 residues. Germline-derived CDR1 and CDR2 are SGHRS and YFSETQ. V dropped 3 bases and J dropped 7; count of bases not matched to a gene: 8.

This clonotype came up many times. The chain carries TRBV5-1 and TRBJ2-5, with 8 bases matching TRBD1. Germline CDR1 SGHRS, CDR2 YFSETQ. CDR3 size: 14 residues. Trimming cost V 2 bases and J 5 bases; bases outside gene matches: 5. The CDR3 nucleotides are TGCGCCAGCAGCTTACGGACAGGGATGGAGACCCAGTACTTC. As protein: CASSLRTGMETQYF.

This clonotype counts as medium-sized. The chain is built from TRBV20-1 and TRBJ2-1; D is possibly TRBD2 (6 bases). V shed 2 bases and J shed 4 bases, with 9 bases lying between them. The CDR3 spans 13 residues. Germline-derived CDR1 and CDR2 are DFQATT and SNEGSKA (reference sequence). Here the CDR3 DNA reads TGCAGTGCTAGATTTAGCGGATACAATGAGCAGTTCTTC. Protein: CSARFSGYNEQFF.